This T cell receptor (beta chain) is drawn from a study of PD-1 blockade in mismatch repair-deficient tumors. Germline CDR1 and CDR2: SGHRS and YFSETQ. The V gene lost 6 bases and the J gene lost 0 bases, with 8 bases spanning the gap. The CDR3 contains 13 residues. Generated by immunoSEQ multiplex PCR, the TCRdb table keeps only in-frame clones and is missing some. The table records more than 15,000 clones, 65% to 85% of them present only once. All patients were mismatch repair deficient, assessed by either PCR or immunohistochemistry. TCR sequencing covered a few patients who responded to pembrolizumab.

The J gene is TRBJ2-3, the V gene TRBV5-1, with TRBD1 as a possible D gene (6 bases). This TCR was recovered from an adult with mismatch repair-deficient cancer. The source was PBMCs, collected 4 weeks after starting pembrolizumab. The CDR3 here is CASNRESTDTQYF. For the CDR3, the DNA is TGCGCCAGCAACAGGGAAAGCACAGATACGCAGTATTTT. Full variable domain (remainder filled in from reference TRBV5-1 and TRBJ2-3): KAGVTQTPRYLIKTRGQQVTLSCSPISGHRSVSWYQQTPGQGLQFLFEYFSETQRNKGNFPGRFSGRQFSNSRSEMNVSTLELGDSALYLCASNRESTDTQYFGPGTRLTVL.